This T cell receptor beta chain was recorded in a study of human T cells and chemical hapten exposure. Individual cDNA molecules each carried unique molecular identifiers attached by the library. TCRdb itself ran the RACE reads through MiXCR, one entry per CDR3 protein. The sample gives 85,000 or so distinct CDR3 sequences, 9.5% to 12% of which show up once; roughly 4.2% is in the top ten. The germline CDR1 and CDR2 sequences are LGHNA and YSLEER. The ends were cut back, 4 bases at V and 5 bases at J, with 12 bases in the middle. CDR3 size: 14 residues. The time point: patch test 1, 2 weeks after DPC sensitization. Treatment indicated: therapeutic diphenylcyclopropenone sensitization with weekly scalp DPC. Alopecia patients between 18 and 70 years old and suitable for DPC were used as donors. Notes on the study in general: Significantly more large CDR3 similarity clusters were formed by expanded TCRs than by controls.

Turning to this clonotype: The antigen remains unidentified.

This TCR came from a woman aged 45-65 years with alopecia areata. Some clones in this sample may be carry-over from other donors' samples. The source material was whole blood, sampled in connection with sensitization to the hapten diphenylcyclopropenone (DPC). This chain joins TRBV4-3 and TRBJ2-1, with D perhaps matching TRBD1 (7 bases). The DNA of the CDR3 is TGCGCCAGCAGCCCGGGGGACAGCAACAATGAGCAGTTCTTC. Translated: CASSPGDSNNEQFF.